This TCR beta chain originates from a study of cytomegalovirus exposure and HLA in healthy donors. About the study: The 120 or so validation repertoires used the same platform as the approximately 670 first-cohort repertoires (as reported by a later analysis).

Comment on this clone: Antigen: not known.

Sequencing used immunoSEQ multiplex PCR; TCRdb keeps in-frame clones, though not all of them. The sample has around 180,000 clones, roughly 88% seen once. Notes on the study in general: Researchers catalogued about 160 TCR beta chains as cytomegalovirus-associated. In vitro experiments confirmed that three CMV-associated chains were specific for CMV antigens.

The V gene's germline CDR1 is LNHNV and CDR2 YYDKDF (reference sequence). The germline V and J ends were trimmed by 1 base and 8 bases, with 11 bases remaining between them. This CDR3 contains 13 residues. V gene TRBV15 combines with J gene TRBJ1-1; D is unresolved. The TCR originated in a woman between 18 and 30 years old in good health and CMV-seronegative. The sequenced sample consisted of PBMCs. The CDR3 here is CATSRVGPSEAFF. The DNA of the CDR3 is TGTGCCACCAGCAGAGTTGGGCCCTCAGAAGCTTTCTTT.